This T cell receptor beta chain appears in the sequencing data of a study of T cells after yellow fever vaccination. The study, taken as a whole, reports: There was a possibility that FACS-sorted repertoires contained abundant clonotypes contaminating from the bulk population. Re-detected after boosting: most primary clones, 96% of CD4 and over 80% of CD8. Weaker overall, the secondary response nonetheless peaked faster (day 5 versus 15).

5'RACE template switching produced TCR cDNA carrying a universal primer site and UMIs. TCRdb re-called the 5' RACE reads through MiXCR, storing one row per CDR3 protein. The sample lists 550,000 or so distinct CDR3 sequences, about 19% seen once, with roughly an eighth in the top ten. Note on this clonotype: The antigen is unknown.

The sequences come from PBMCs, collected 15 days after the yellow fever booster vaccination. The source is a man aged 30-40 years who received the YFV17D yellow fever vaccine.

Written as DNA, the CDR3 is TGTGCCAGCAGGGGGGACTTCAGGTTTGACGAGCAGTACTTC. It specifies CASRGDFRFDEQYF. This chain uses TRBV12-3 or TRBV12-4 with TRBJ2-7, with D perhaps TRBD2 (6 bases). This CDR3 comprises 14 residues. Trimming took 6 bases from V and 5 from J, leaving 17 bases between them.